Following are 14 T cell receptor beta chains from one sample sequenced in a study of blood T cell repertoires in COVID-19. Clones were read by immunoSEQ multiplex PCR, and TCRdb kept only the in-frame ones, dropping some. The sample lists fewer than 250,000 clones; approximately 84% were seen once. The specimen was PBMCs or T cells enriched from blood (not recorded which). All receptors derive from a woman younger than 45 who had recovered from COVID-19.

V is TRBV28 and J is TRBJ2-1; D is perhaps TRBD2 (7 bases). Germline values: CDR1 MDHEN, CDR2 SYDVKM. The CDR3 runs to 12 residues. Trimming took 8 bases from V and 13 from J, leaving 18 bases between them. The CDR3 sequence: CASPDPGGPQFF. CDR3 nucleotides: TGTGCCAGCCCCGACCCGGGGGGCCCCCAGTTCTTC.

J is TRBJ2-3 and V is TRBV7-2, with 7 positions matching TRBD2. This CDR3 region has 19 residues. CDR1 and CDR2 from the germline V gene are SGHTA and FQGNSA. V lost 5 bases, J lost 2 bases, and 19 bases stayed unmatched. The DNA of the CDR3 is TGTGCCAGCAGCAGACCTCTGGGTGCCCGGGAGGCAAACACAGATACGCAGTATTTT. Protein product: CASSRPLGAREANTDTQYF. The variable domain in full, with the rest retrieved from reference TRBV7-2 and TRBJ2-3, is GAGVSQSPSNKVTEKGKDVELRCDPISGHTALYWYRQSLGQGLEFLIYFQGNSAPDKSGLPSDRFSAERTGGSVSTLTIQRTQQEDSAVYLCASSRPLGAREANTDTQYFGPGTRLTVL.

This chain uses TRBV9 with TRBJ2-5, with 7 bases fitting TRBD2. Germline V CDR1 and CDR2: SGDLS, YYNGEE. The CDR3 loop spans 16 amino acids. After removal of 3 bases from V and 5 bases from J, the junction contained 13 bases not matched to a gene. In nucleotides, the CDR3 is TGTGCCAGCAGCGCCCTTGTCAGCGGGAAGTTTGAGACCCAGTACTTC. Its protein is CASSALVSGKFETQYF.

The chain has TRBV27 and TRBJ2-7, with a possible D match to TRBD2 (6 bases). This CDR3 is 16 amino acids long. V was pared by 5 bases and J by 2 bases, with 19 bases between. CDR1 is MNHEY and CDR2 is SMNVEV in the germline V gene (reference sequence). The CDR3 bases are TGTGCCAGCAGTACGTCTGGGCTAGCGCCCACCTACGAGCAGTACTTC. Translation gives CASSTSGLAPTYEQYF.

The CDR3 reads CASSPLGVLAVGAYEQYF. As DNA, the CDR3 is TGTGCCAGTAGTCCACTAGGGGTTCTAGCGGTAGGGGCCTACGAGCAGTACTTC. The V and J genes are TRBV19 and TRBJ2-7; 7 positions match TRBD2. CDR3 length: 18 amino acids. Germline lookup yields CDR1 LNHDA and CDR2 SQIVND (reference sequence). Germline trimming cut 5 bases from V and 2 bases from J; bases unmatched to any gene: 18.

The chain employs TRBV12-3 or TRBV12-4 and TRBJ2-7; possibly TRBD2 for D (7 bases). The germline V and J ends were trimmed by 10 bases and 4 bases, with 14 bases remaining between them. This CDR3 has 12 residues. CDR3 DNA: TGTGCCAACTGGCGGGGGCCATACGAGCAGTACGTC. Amino acid sequence: CANWRGPYEQYV.

The CDR3 DNA follows: TGTGCCAGCAGTTCCGGGGCCTACGAGCAGTACGTC. It encodes CASSSGAYEQYV. The rearrangement links TRBV6-2 or TRBV6-3 to TRBJ2-7; D may be TRBD2 (5 bases). With 4 bases removed from V and 2 bases from J, the gap between germline ends came to 6 bases. The germline CDR1 and CDR2 sequences are MNHEY and SVGEGT. The CDR3 covers 12 residues.

The V and J genes are TRBV5-3 and TRBJ2-2; D is uncertain. TRBV5-3 is noted as an ORF with a role that remains uncertain. This CDR3 has 15 residues. Trimming pared 5 bases from V and 2 bases from J, leaving 13 bases between. The CDR3 is CARSSVHTNTGELFF. The CDR3 nucleotides read TGTGCCAGAAGTTCCGTCCACACCAACACCGGGGAGCTGTTTTTT.

The chain couples TRBV5-8 to TRBJ2-1, with D possibly being TRBD1 (5 bases). From germline, CDR1 is SGHTS and CDR2 YDEGEE. CDR3 size: 16 residues. Trimming left V 1 base short and J 7 bases short, with 18 bases between. CDR3 DNA sequence: TGTGCCAGCAGCTTGCTCGCGGACAACTCGGTAAATGAGCAGTTCTTC. Translated, it gives CASSLLADNSVNEQFF.

This chain uses TRBV6-1 with TRBJ1-2; TRBD1 matches at 8 bases. The germline V gene encodes CDR1 MNHNS and CDR2 SASEGT. The CDR3 sequence is 15 residues long. V lost 1 base, J lost 5 bases, and 6 bases stayed unmatched. In DNA, the CDR3 is TGTGCCAGCAGTGAAGATGGACAGGGAGTATATGGCTACACCTTC. Translation gives CASSEDGQGVYGYTF.

The V and J genes are TRBV10-1 and TRBJ2-1; 8 nucleotides align to TRBD1. With V trimmed by 7 bases and J by 5 bases, 7 bases remained unmatched. This CDR3 is 14 amino acids long. Per the germline V gene, CDR1 is WNHNN and CDR2 is SYGVQD (reference sequence). The DNA of the CDR3 is TGCGCCAGCACCGCCGGGACAGGTAACAATGAGCAGTTCTTC. It translates to CASTAGTGNNEQFF.

V gene TRBV5-5 combines with J gene TRBJ2-7, with 11 bases that match TRBD2. Germline lookup yields CDR1 SGHKS and CDR2 YYEKEE (reference sequence). Losses at the gene ends were 4 bases for V and 4 bases for J; bases not matched to a gene: 7. The CDR3 length is 15 residues. This CDR3 reads CASSETSGVLYEQYV. Here the CDR3 DNA reads TGTGCCAGCAGCGAGACTAGCGGGGTCCTTTACGAGCAGTACGTC.

This chain uses TRBV7-2 with TRBJ2-1, with D possibly matching TRBD2 (6 bases). CDR1 and CDR2 from the germline V gene are SGHTA and FQGNSA. V was trimmed by 8 bases and J by 7 bases, leaving 21 bases between them. The CDR3 runs 15 residues. DNA of the CDR3: TGTGCCAGCGCCAGCGAGGGGACTTATCGGAATGAGCAGTTCTTC. This translates into CASASEGTYRNEQFF.

This clone came up a few times. The CDR3 DNA reads TGTGCCAGCAGGGGACAGGGCCCAACTAATGAAAAACTGTTTTTT. Its protein product is CASRGQGPTNEKLFF. The chain has TRBV27 and TRBJ1-4; 9 bases line up with TRBD1. There are 15 residues in the CDR3. Germline lookup yields CDR1 MNHEY and CDR2 SMNVEV (reference sequence). V shed 6 bases and J 0 bases; nucleotides not matched to a gene: 2.